These 32 T cell receptor beta chains were sequenced from one sample in a study of T-cell memory formation after mild COVID-19. From the 5' RACE reads, TCRdb called clonotypes with MiXCR, one entry per CDR3 protein. This table holds about 290,000 distinct CDR3 sequences, roughly 15% found once. Material for sequencing was PBMCs or a T cell subset sorted from them (not recorded which). The receptor source for this set is a man aged 18-30 years who had mild COVID-19 (a few samples of this study predate the infection). Cell type and time point are not known.

This chain joins TRBV4-1 and TRBJ2-1; D is ambiguous. There are 13 residues in the CDR3. V lost 1 base and J lost 8, with 9 bases in between. The germline gives CDR1 MGHRA, CDR2 YSYEKL. The CDR3 spells CASSQVGVDEQFF. CDR3 in DNA: TGCGCCAGCAGCCAAGTTGGAGTCGATGAGCAGTTCTTC.

In this sample, this clonotype turned up a few times. This chain uses TRBV5-1 with TRBJ1-1; D is perhaps TRBD1 (5 bases). Germline V lookup: CDR1 SGHRS, CDR2 YFSETQ. Trimming cost V 5 bases and J 4 bases, with 15 bases left between them. The CDR3 contains 14 residues. CDR3 in amino acids: CASRRDGVSTEAFF. Written as DNA, the CDR3 is TGCGCCAGCAGGCGGGACGGCGTGTCCACTGAAGCTTTCTTT.

V is TRBV5-1 and J is TRBJ1-4, with 7 bases fitting TRBD1. Germline assignment: CDR1 SGHRS and CDR2 YFSETQ. With 4 bases clipped from V and 11 bases from J, the junction kept 8 bases outside the gene matches. This CDR3 is built from 13 residues. CDR3 in DNA: TGCGCCAGCAGCCCGGATACAGGGGATAAACTGTTTTTT. Amino acid sequence: CASSPDTGDKLFF.

This clonotype showed up just a few times. The V gene is TRBV7-2, the J gene TRBJ2-7; D not certain. The V end was cut by 0 bases, the J end by 3 bases, with 12 bases between. In germline, CDR1 is SGHTA, CDR2 FQGNSA. The CDR3 spans 15 residues. CDR3 nucleotide sequence: TGTGCCAGCAGCTTAGCGCCGGACGAAGGCTACGAGCAGTACTTC. This sequence encodes CASSLAPDEGYEQYF. The entire variable domain, with the rest obtained from reference TRBV7-2 and TRBJ2-7, is as follows: GAGVSQSPSNKVTEKGKDVELRCDPISGHTALYWYRQSLGQGLEFLIYFQGNSAPDKSGLPSDRFSAERTGGSVSTLTIQRTQQEDSAVYLCASSLAPDEGYEQYFGPGTRLTVT.

This clonotype was found many times. The chain recombines TRBV14 with TRBJ2-5, with 8 bases aligning to TRBD1. CDR1 is SGHDN, CDR2 FVKESK, per germline. The V segment lost 0 bases and the J segment 5 bases; nucleotides outside the gene matches: 8. The CDR3 is 16 residues long. The CDR3, as DNA: TGTGCCAGCAGCCAAGATATCTCAGGGGGCAAGGAGACCCAGTACTTC. Its protein product is CASSQDISGGKETQYF. The variable domain in full, completed from reference TRBV14 and TRBJ2-5, reads EAGVTQFPSHSVIEKGQTVTLRCDPISGHDNLYWYRRVMGKEIKFLLHFVKESKQDESGMPNNRFLAERTGGTYSTLKVQPAELEDSGVYFCASSQDISGGKETQYFGPGTRLLVL.

Many counts were recorded for this clonotype. This CDR3 reads CASSRGTNTGELFF. DNA of the CDR3: TGTGCCAGCAGCAGGGGAACCAACACCGGGGAGCTGTTTTTT. The chain uses TRBV9 and TRBJ2-2; D perhaps matches TRBD1 (5 bases). The CDR3 contains 14 residues. Germline values: CDR1 SGDLS, CDR2 YYNGEE. Trimming left V 4 bases short and J 2 bases short, with 9 bases between.

The sample holds a few counts of this clonotype. This chain connects TRBV5-1 to TRBJ2-3, with TRBD2 matching over 7 bases. The CDR3 covers 14 residues. The V gene end was trimmed by 7 bases and the J gene end by 3 bases; junction bases not matched to a gene: 8. Germline V CDR1 and CDR2: SGHRS, YFSETQ. This CDR3 reads CASRRGGITDTQYF. The CDR3 bases are TGCGCCAGCCGACGCGGGGGAATTACAGATACGCAGTATTTT.

The chain joins TRBV4-1 to TRBJ1-1, with no clear D. Trimming pared 1 base from V and 1 base from J, leaving 10 bases between. This CDR3 region has 15 residues. Germline CDR1 and CDR2: MGHRA and YSYEKL. The DNA for the CDR3 is TGCGCCAGCAGCCAAGTCACCCGGGGGAACACTGAAGCTTTCTTT. It yields the protein CASSQVTRGNTEAFF.

CDR3 sequence: CASSQPGTQIYEQYF. In DNA form, the CDR3 reads TGTGCCAGCAGCCAGCCCGGGACACAGATCTACGAGCAGTACTTC. V and J are TRBV3-1 and TRBJ2-7; possibly TRBD1 for D (6 bases). The CDR3 consists of 15 residues. The ends were cut back, 3 bases at V and 3 bases at J, with 15 bases in the middle. The V gene's germline CDR1 is LGHDT and CDR2 YNNKEL (reference sequence).

This clonotype was seen a few times. The rearrangement joins TRBV5-1 to TRBJ2-2, with TRBD2 matching over 9 bases. Germline-derived CDR1 and CDR2 are SGHRS and YFSETQ. The CDR3 sequence is 15 residues long. V lost 0 bases to trimming and J lost 4 bases; unmatched junction nucleotides: 1. This CDR3 reads CASSLARGGTGELFF. The CDR3 DNA is TGCGCCAGCAGCTTGGCGCGGGGGGGCACCGGGGAGCTGTTTTTT.

The J gene is TRBJ1-2, the V gene TRBV6-1; D not resolved. Deletions cut 0 bases from V and 3 bases from J, with 8 bases between. The CDR3 has 14 amino acids. The germline V gene encodes CDR1 MNHNS and CDR2 SASEGT. CDR3 DNA: TGTGCCAGCAGTGAAGCTGAAAGATACTATGGCTACACCTTC. Its protein is CASSEAERYYGYTF.

The J gene is TRBJ1-4, the V gene TRBV5-6; no definite D call. The length of the CDR3 is 15 residues. In germline, CDR1 is SGHDT, CDR2 YYEEEE. Trimming pared 0 bases from V and 6 bases from J, leaving 12 bases between. DNA for the CDR3: TGTGCCAGCAGCTTGGGAGGTTTCGGATATGAAAAACTGTTTTTT. It specifies CASSLGGFGYEKLFF.

The chain uses TRBV20-1 and TRBJ1-1; TRBD1 might be the D (5 bases). CDR3 length equals 12 residues. Germline CDR1 reads DFQATT; CDR2 reads SNEGSKA (reference sequence). Trimming removed 1 base at V and 6 bases at J, with 9 bases between. The CDR3, as DNA: TGCAGTGCTAGAGGGGGGTTTTCTGAAGCTTTCTTT. Translated: CSARGGFSEAFF.

A few counts support this clonotype. CDR3 region: CASSLGVDNEQFF. CDR3 nucleotides: TGTGCCAGCAGCTTGGGCGTGGACAATGAGCAGTTCTTC. The genes are TRBV7-2 and TRBJ2-1; D is uncertain. CDR3 length equals 13 residues. Germline V lookup: CDR1 SGHTA, CDR2 FQGNSA. V was clipped by 3 bases and J by 5 bases, with 8 bases between them.

A few counts support this clonotype. The chain joins TRBV11-2 to TRBJ2-2, with TRBD1 matching over 10 bases. Germline CDR1 and CDR2: SGHAT and FQNNGV. CDR3 length: 16 amino acids. Germline trimming cut 6 bases from V and 9 bases from J; bases unmatched to any gene: 13. The CDR3 DNA sequence: TGTGCCAGCAGTCCTCGGGACAGGGGACCCCAACGGGAGCTGTTTTTT. Its protein product is CASSPRDRGPQRELFF.

This clonotype was picked up a small number of times. CDR3: CASSPLARGFSPLHF. CDR3 nucleotide sequence: TGTGCCAGCAGCCCGCTTGCAAGGGGGTTTTCACCCCTCCACTTT. This chain joins TRBV27 and TRBJ1-6; D may be TRBD1 (6 bases). CDR1 and CDR2 (germline): MNHEY, SMNVEV (reference sequence). Trimming left V 6 bases short and J 9 bases short, with 18 bases between. This CDR3 contains 15 residues.

This clonotype was counted between two and nine times. The rearrangement links TRBV3-2 to TRBJ1-6. TRBV3-2 is labeled a pseudogene. The CDR3 contains 16 residues. The CDR3 DNA sequence: TGTGCCAGCAGCCAAGATTGGCGGCAGAAGAACTCACCCCTCCACTTT. Translation gives CASSQDWRQKNSPLHF.

This clonotype was detected only a few times. The rearrangement links TRBV7-2 to TRBJ1-3; D not resolved. This CDR3 is built from 15 residues. The germline V gene encodes CDR1 SGHTA and CDR2 FQGNSA. With 5 bases removed from V and 3 bases from J, the gap between germline ends came to 14 bases. CDR3 amino acids: CASSPGSANGNTIYF. CDR3 DNA: TGTGCCAGCAGCCCAGGTTCGGCTAATGGAAACACCATATATTTT. Together with reference TRBV7-2 and TRBJ1-3, the CDR3 gives the full variable domain: GAGVSQSPSNKVTEKGKDVELRCDPISGHTALYWYRQSLGQGLEFLIYFQGNSAPDKSGLPSDRFSAERTGGSVSTLTIQRTQQEDSAVYLCASSPGSANGNTIYFGEGSWLTVV.

This clonotype has at least ten counts. This chain connects TRBV6-6 to TRBJ1-6, with TRBD1 identical over 8 bases. CDR1 and CDR2 (germline): MNHNY, SVGAGI (reference sequence). The J segment lost 10 bases and the V segment lost 4 bases, leaving 6 bases of the junction unmatched. The length of the CDR3 is 14 residues. The CDR3 spells CASSSRGPGSPLHF. CDR3 coding DNA: TGTGCCAGCAGTTCCAGGGGGCCAGGGTCACCCCTCCACTTT.

This clonotype was recorded at least ten times. V usage is TRBV12-3 or TRBV12-4 and J usage is TRBJ2-7; 8 bases line up with TRBD1. CDR3 size: 16 residues. V was pared by 3 bases and J by 3 bases, with 10 bases of the junction left unmatched. This CDR3 reads CASSFSVTGAVYEQYV. The CDR3 coding sequence is TGTGCCAGCAGTTTTTCTGTGACAGGGGCGGTCTACGAGCAGTACGTC.

The chain links TRBV7-2 to TRBJ2-6, with D possibly being TRBD1 (5 bases). The CDR3 is made up of 19 amino acids. In germline, CDR1 is SGHTA, CDR2 FQGNSA. Trimming stripped 1 base from V and 1 base from J, with 17 bases between. Here the CDR3 reads CASSLVLGREGSGANVLTF. The CDR3 nucleotides read TGTGCCAGCAGCTTAGTTCTGGGCAGGGAAGGGTCTGGGGCCAACGTCCTGACTTTC.

This chain joins TRBV7-2 and TRBJ2-5, with D possibly being TRBD1 (5 bases). Trimming left V 1 base short and J 4 bases short, with 16 bases between. Germline V gives CDR1 SGHTA, CDR2 FQGNSA. The CDR3 consists of 16 residues. Here the CDR3 reads CASSLGGRAVGETQYF. The DNA for the CDR3 is TGTGCCAGCAGCTTAGGGGGCAGGGCAGTGGGAGAGACCCAGTACTTC.

Only a few counts were recorded for this clonotype. This rearrangement joins TRBV10-3 to TRBJ2-2, with 10 bases aligning to TRBD2. Unmatched junction bases numbered 12, after V lost 7 bases and J lost 4 bases. In germline, CDR1 is ENHRY, CDR2 SYGVKD. This CDR3 is built from 17 residues. CDR3 DNA sequence: TGTGCCATCAAAGGTGCAGCGGGGGGGCGGACCACCGGGGAGCTGTTTTTT. Translation: CAIKGAAGGRTTGELFF.

The V gene is TRBV6-5, the J gene TRBJ1-6; D ambiguous. CDR1 and CDR2 from the germline V gene are MNHEY and SVGAGI. This CDR3 contains 14 residues. V lost 7 bases and J lost 5, with 12 bases in between. CDR3 region: CASTRDGHNSPLHF. The CDR3 DNA follows: TGTGCCAGCACAAGAGACGGTCATAATTCACCCCTCCACTTT.

As concerns this clonotype: A much larger clone differs from this one at a single base, so this may be a read error. V and J are TRBV5-5 and TRBJ2-3, with TRBD1 matching 8 bases. The V gene end was trimmed by 4 bases and the J gene end by 0 bases; junction bases not matched to a gene: 7. Germline V gene sequence: CDR1 SGHKS, CDR2 YYEKEE (reference sequence). This CDR3 contains 16 residues. The CDR3 sequence: CASSQGALTSTDTQYF. In DNA form, the CDR3 reads TGTGCCAGCAGCCAGGGGGCTCTCACTAGCACAGATACGCAGTATTTT. The full variable domain, with the rest looked up from reference TRBV5-5 and TRBJ2-3, is DAGVTQSPTHLIKTRGQQVTLRCSPISGHKSVSWYQQVLGQGPQFIFQYYEKEERGRGNFPDRFSARQFPNYSSELNVNALLLGDSALYLCASSQGALTSTDTQYFGPGTRLTVL.

CDR3 DNA: TGTGCCAGCAGCGGTAGCACAGGAGCCTACGAGCAGTACGTC. This encodes CASSGSTGAYEQYV. This chain uses TRBV5-6 with TRBJ2-7; weak D call: TRBD1 (5 bases). This CDR3 comprises 14 residues. V was cut by 4 bases and J by 2 bases, with 13 bases left in between. CDR1 and CDR2 (germline): SGHDT, YYEEEE.

The J gene is TRBJ1-1, the V gene TRBV6-5; tentative D call: TRBD1 (6 bases). Germline-derived CDR1 and CDR2 are MNHEY and SVGAGI. The CDR3 runs to 13 residues. V lost 6 bases and J lost 4, with 12 bases in between. The CDR3 is CASRNRVSTEAFF. The CDR3 DNA reads as TGTGCCAGCAGAAACAGGGTATCCACTGAAGCTTTCTTT.

This chain links TRBV28 with TRBJ2-3; D remains unclear. The CDR3 spans 13 residues. Germline V gene lookup returns CDR1 MDHEN and CDR2 SYDVKM. V gave up 2 bases and J gave up 2 bases, with 5 bases separating them. For the CDR3, the DNA is TGTGCCAGCAGTTTAGACCACACAGATACGCAGTATTTT. Amino acid sequence: CASSLDHTDTQYF.

This clonotype was found a few times. The chain recombines TRBV20-1 with TRBJ2-7; D gene uncertain. The CDR3 loop spans 12 amino acids. Trimming left V 5 bases short and J 0 bases short, with 8 bases between. Germline V lookup: CDR1 DFQATT, CDR2 SNEGSKA (reference sequence). DNA of the CDR3: TGCAGTGCTCTTAAAAGCTCCTACGAGCAGTACGTC. This gives the protein CSALKSSYEQYV.

This clonotype was detected many times. V is TRBV5-1 and J is TRBJ2-7, with 9 bases matching TRBD1. Losses at the gene ends were 0 bases for V and 4 bases for J; bases not matched to a gene: 5. Germline V CDR1 and CDR2: SGHRS, YFSETQ. CDR3 length equals 15 residues. The CDR3 coding sequence is TGCGCCAGCAGCTTGGGTGGGACAGGGTCGTACGAGCAGTACTTC. Translation: CASSLGGTGSYEQYF.

J is TRBJ2-1 and V is TRBV7-2, with 8 bases aligning to TRBD2. CDR1 and CDR2 (germline): SGHTA, FQGNSA. The V and J ends lost 5 bases and 7 bases, in that order; junction bases with no gene match: 10. The CDR3 length is 15 residues. CDR3 region: CASSLWSGGGNEQFF. Written as DNA, the CDR3 is TGTGCCAGCAGCCTATGGTCGGGGGGGGGAAATGAGCAGTTCTTC.

The V and J genes are TRBV30 and TRBJ1-5, with D maybe TRBD1 (5 bases). The germline V gene has CDR1 GTSNPN and CDR2 SVGIG (reference sequence). Trimming pared 3 bases from V and 11 bases from J, leaving 26 bases between. There are 16 residues in the CDR3. The CDR3 loop is CAWSPIPSAVAGAQHF. DNA for the CDR3: TGTGCCTGGAGCCCGATCCCATCCGCTGTAGCGGGGGCCCAGCATTTT.